The 8 T cell receptor beta chains in this list originate from one sample, sequenced in a study of shared clonotypes between healthy human individuals. Generated by immunoSEQ multiplex PCR, the TCRdb table keeps only in-frame clones and is missing some. Of approximately 2.1 million clones listed, approximately 93% are singletons. Sequenced sample: naive CD4+ T cells from PBMCs. Subset in this sample: CD45RA+ positively selected. The receptors derive from a man aged 18 to 29 in good health. Some clones in this sample may be carry-over from other donors' samples.

This sequence joins TRBV6-6 and TRBJ2-7; 10 nucleotides line up with TRBD1. The germline V gene has CDR1 MNHNY and CDR2 SVGAGI (reference sequence). The V and J ends lost 7 bases and 2 bases, in that order; junction bases with no gene match: 8. This CDR3 comprises 15 residues. DNA for the CDR3: TGTGCCAGCAAGTTAGACAGGGGGCTCCCCTACGAGCAGTACTTC. Protein product: CASKLDRGLPYEQYF.

This rearrangement joins TRBV2 to TRBJ2-7; D not resolved. The germline V gene has CDR1 SNHLY and CDR2 FYNNEI. V lost 6 bases, J lost 7 bases, and 16 bases lay in between. The CDR3 totals 13 residues. CDR3: CASSPSVVGEQYF. The CDR3, as DNA: TGTGCCAGCAGCCCCTCTGTAGTAGGGGAGCAGTACTTC.

CDR3 coding DNA: TGTGCCAGCAGCTTAGCGTGGTCTACGGTAGCTCAGCCCCAGCATTTT. Its protein is CASSLAWSTVAQPQHF. The rearrangement joins TRBV7-8 to TRBJ1-5; no firm D call. Germline lookup yields CDR1 SGHVS and CDR2 FQNEAQ. Trimming removed 0 bases at V and 6 bases at J, with 15 bases between. The CDR3 runs to 16 residues.

J is TRBJ2-7 and V is TRBV7-6, with 8 bases fitting TRBD1. J lost 4 bases, V lost 1 base, and 9 bases had no gene match. The length of the CDR3 is 16 residues. Germline loops: CDR1 SGHVS, CDR2 FNYEAQ. The DNA of the CDR3 is TGTGCCAGCAGCTTAGTTACAGGGGGTACGCAATACGAGCAGTACTTC. Translating gives CASSLVTGGTQYEQYF.

The CDR3: CASRGGNYGYTF. In DNA, the CDR3 is TGCGCCAGCAGAGGGGGCAACTATGGCTACACCTTC. The chain is built from TRBV5-1 and TRBJ1-2; TRBD1 matches 7 bases. The V gene's germline CDR1 is SGHRS and CDR2 YFSETQ. The CDR3 has 12 residues. Trimming cost V 5 bases and J 2 bases; bases outside gene matches: 0. The full variable domain, completed using reference TRBV5-1 and TRBJ1-2, is KAGVTQTPRYLIKTRGQQVTLSCSPISGHRSVSWYQQTPGQGLQFLFEYFSETQRNKGNFPGRFSGRQFSNSRSEMNVSTLELGDSALYLCASRGGNYGYTFGSGTRLTVV.

The genes are TRBV9 and TRBJ2-7; 8 bases align to TRBD1. The J segment lost 7 bases and the V segment lost 6 bases, leaving 9 bases of the junction unmatched. Germline values: CDR1 SGDLS, CDR2 YYNGEE. The CDR3 spans 13 residues. The CDR3 DNA reads TGTGCCAGCAATGATGACAGGGGAGAAGAGCAGTACTTC. This gives the protein CASNDDRGEEQYF.

About this clone: This CDR3 is also generated by other DNA sequences in the sample. The rearrangement uses TRBV27 and TRBJ2-5; D is unclear. The germline gives CDR1 MNHEY, CDR2 SMNVEV (reference sequence). Trimming shortened V by 3 bases and J by 5 bases, and 10 bases separated the two germline ends. The CDR3 spans 13 residues. The CDR3, as DNA: TGTGCCAGCAGTTTCCGTCTCGGGGAGACCCAGTACTTC. It specifies CASSFRLGETQYF.

A remark on this clone: This CDR3 is also generated by other DNA sequences in the sample. This sequence joins TRBV11-3 and TRBJ1-1; TRBD1 matches at 8 bases. V dropped 4 bases and J dropped 4; count of bases not matched to a gene: 5. Germline values: CDR1 SGHNT, CDR2 YENEEA. The CDR3 sequence is 14 residues long. The CDR3 nucleotides read TGTGCCAGCAGCTCTGGACAGGGACCCACTGAAGCTTTCTTT. Translation: CASSSGQGPTEAFF.